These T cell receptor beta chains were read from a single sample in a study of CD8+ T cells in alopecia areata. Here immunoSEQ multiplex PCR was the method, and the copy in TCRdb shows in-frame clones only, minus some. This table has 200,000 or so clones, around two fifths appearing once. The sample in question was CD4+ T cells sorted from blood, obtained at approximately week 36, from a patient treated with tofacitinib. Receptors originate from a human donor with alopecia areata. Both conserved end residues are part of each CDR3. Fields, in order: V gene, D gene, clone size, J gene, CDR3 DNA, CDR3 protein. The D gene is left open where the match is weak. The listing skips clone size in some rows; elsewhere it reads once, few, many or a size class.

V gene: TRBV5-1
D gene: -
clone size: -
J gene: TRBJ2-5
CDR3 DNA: TGCGCCAGCAGCTTGATCAGAGAAGAGACCCAGTACTTC
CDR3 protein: CASSLIREETQYF

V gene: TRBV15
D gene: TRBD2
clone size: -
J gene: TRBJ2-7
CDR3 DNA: TGTGCCACCAGCAGAGTTGGGACGCCCGGGAGGGACTTC
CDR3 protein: CATSRVGTPGRDF

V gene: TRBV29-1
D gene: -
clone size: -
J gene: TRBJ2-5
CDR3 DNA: TGCAGCGTTGTAAGGGGGTCAGAGACCCAGTACTTC
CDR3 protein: CSVVRGSETQYF

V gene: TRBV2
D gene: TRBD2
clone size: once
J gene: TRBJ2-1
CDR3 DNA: TGTGCCAGCAGTAGGCTAGCGGACTACAATGAGCAGTTCTTC
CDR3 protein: CASSRLADYNEQFF

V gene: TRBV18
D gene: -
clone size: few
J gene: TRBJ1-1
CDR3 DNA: TGTGCCAGCTCACCAACAGTCCAGGGCACTGAAGCTTTCTTT
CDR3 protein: CASSPTVQGTEAFF

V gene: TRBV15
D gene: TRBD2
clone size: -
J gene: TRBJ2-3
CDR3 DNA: TGTGCCACCAGCAGAGATCGCGCGGGAGGCGGGGGTACGCAGTATTTT
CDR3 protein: CATSRDRAGGGGTQYF

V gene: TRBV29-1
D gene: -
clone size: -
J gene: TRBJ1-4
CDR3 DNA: TGCAGCGCTCGGACAATCGATGAAAAACTGTTTTTT
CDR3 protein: CSARTIDEKLFF

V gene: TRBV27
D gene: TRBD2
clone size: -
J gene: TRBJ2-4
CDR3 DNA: TGTGCCAGCAGTACCCCCCTTTTGAGGGGCGGGGGCATTCAGTACTTC
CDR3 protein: CASSTPLLRGGGIQYF

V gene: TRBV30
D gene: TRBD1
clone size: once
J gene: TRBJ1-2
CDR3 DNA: TGTGCCTGGAGCCTAATAAGCACAGGGGGCCACTATGGCTACACCTTC
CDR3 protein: CAWSLISTGGHYGYTF

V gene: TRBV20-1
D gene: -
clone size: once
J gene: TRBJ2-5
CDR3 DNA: TGCAGTGCTAGGGGGGAGACCCAGTACTTC
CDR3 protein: CSARGETQYF

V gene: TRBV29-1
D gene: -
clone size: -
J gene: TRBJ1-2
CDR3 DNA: TGCAGCGTTGTAGAGTTTGATTTCTCTGGGAATCGGTATGGCTACACCTTC
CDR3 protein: CSVVEFDFSGNRYGYTF

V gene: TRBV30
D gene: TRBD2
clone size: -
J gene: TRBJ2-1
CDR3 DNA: TGTGCCTGGAGGGCCTCTAGCGGGAGACTGGTTGAGCAGTTCTTC
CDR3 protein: CAWRASSGRLVEQFF

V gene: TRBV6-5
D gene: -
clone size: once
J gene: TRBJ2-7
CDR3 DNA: TGTGCCAGCAGCCGCAGGGGGGGTCAATTCGCCGAGCAGTACTTC
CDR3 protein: CASSRRGGQFAEQYF

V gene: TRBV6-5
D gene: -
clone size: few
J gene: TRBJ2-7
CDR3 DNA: TGTGCCAGCAGCAACACCGGACAGAGACACGAGCAGTACTTC
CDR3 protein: CASSNTGQRHEQYF

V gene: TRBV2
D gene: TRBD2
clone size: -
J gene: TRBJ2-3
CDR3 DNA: TGTGCCAGCAGTGCCCGCGGGAGCCCAACTAGCACAGATACGCAGTATTTT
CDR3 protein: CASSARGSPTSTDTQYF

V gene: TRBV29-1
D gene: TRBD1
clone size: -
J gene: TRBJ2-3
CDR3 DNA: TGCAGCGTGGGACAGGTGGGAGCAGATACGCAGTATTTT
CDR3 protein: CSVGQVGADTQYF

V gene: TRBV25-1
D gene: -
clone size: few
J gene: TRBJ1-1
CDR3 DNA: TGTGCCAGCAGTGAACCGGAGAGGGGACTAAGACCTCCTGAAGCTTTCTTT
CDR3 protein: CASSEPERGLRPPEAFF

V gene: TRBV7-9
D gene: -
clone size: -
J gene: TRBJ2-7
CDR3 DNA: TGTGCCAGCAGCTTAGTCCCTGGATCCTACGAGCAGTACTTC
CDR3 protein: CASSLVPGSYEQYF

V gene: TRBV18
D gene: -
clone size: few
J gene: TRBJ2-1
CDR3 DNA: TGTGCCAGCTCAACGACCCTTAATGAGCAGTTCTTC
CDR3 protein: CASSTTLNEQFF

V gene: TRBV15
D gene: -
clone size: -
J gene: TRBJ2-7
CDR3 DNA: TGTGCCACCAGCATTGCGGGCCCTGGGACGGAGCAGTACTTC
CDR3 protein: CATSIAGPGTEQYF

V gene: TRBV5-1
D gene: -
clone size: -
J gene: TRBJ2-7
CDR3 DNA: TGCGCCAGCAGCTTGCAGACTCATGAGCAGTACTTC
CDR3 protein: CASSLQTHEQYF

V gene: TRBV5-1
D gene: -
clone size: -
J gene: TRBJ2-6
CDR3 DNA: TGCGCCAGCAGCTTGGACTCTGGGGCCAACGTCCTGACTTTC
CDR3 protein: CASSLDSGANVLTF